The 17 T cell receptor beta chains given below trace back to one sample, sequenced in a study of blood T cell repertoires in COVID-19 (dated by TCRdb to the early 2020s). Library preparation employed the immunoSEQ multiplex PCR assay. TCRdb carries this immuneACCESS record with in-frame sequences only. Its versions omit some clonotypes, under half of them owing to an unresolved V gene in the studies checked, with the rest unexplained. Here the sample has over 75,000 clones; 80% to 90% occur a single time. Together, the top ten hold around 2.1% of the sample. Sequencing was done on a sample of peripheral blood. These receptors originate from a man aged 50-59 years with COVID-19, enrolled during active disease.

This chain joins TRBV30 and TRBJ1-2; D perhaps matches TRBD1 (5 bases). The CDR3 has 13 amino acids. V dropped 5 bases and J dropped 6 bases, with 16 bases sitting between them. The germline V gene has CDR1 GTSNPN and CDR2 SVGIG (reference sequence). The CDR3 coding sequence is TGTGCCTGGGTAAAACAGGAGATAAATGGCTACACCTTC. It encodes CAWVKQEINGYTF.

The V and J genes are TRBV7-2 and TRBJ1-2, with 7 bases that match TRBD1. The CDR3 contains 14 residues. Germline lookup yields CDR1 SGHTA and CDR2 FQGNSA. Trimming at V came to 6 bases and at J to 5 bases, leaving 9 bases not matched to a gene. The CDR3 DNA reads TGTGCCAGCAGATCCCATACGACAGGGTATGGCTACACCTTC. Translated, it gives CASRSHTTGYGYTF.

The chain joins TRBV6-5 to TRBJ1-1, with TRBD1 identical over 8 bases. CDR3 size: 14 residues. Germline-derived CDR1 and CDR2 are MNHEY and SVGAGI. The J segment lost 4 bases and the V segment lost 4 bases, leaving 5 bases of the junction unmatched. In nucleotides, the CDR3 is TGTGCCAGCAGTTCAGACAGGGGTGGCACTGAAGCTTTCTTT. This encodes CASSSDRGGTEAFF.

J is TRBJ1-4 and V is TRBV28, with D possibly matching TRBD1 (6 bases). Germline assignment: CDR1 MDHEN and CDR2 SYDVKM. The V end lost 10 bases, the J end lost 4 bases, and 16 bases lay between the germline ends. CDR3 length equals 14 residues. The CDR3 bases are TGTGCCACAAGGCTTCAGGGGAGTAATGAAAAACTGTTTTTT. It specifies CATRLQGSNEKLFF.

The rearrangement joins TRBV30 to TRBJ1-5; D is possibly TRBD1 (5 bases). Germline V CDR1 and CDR2: GTSNPN, SVGIG (reference sequence). This CDR3 region has 13 residues. The germline V and J ends were trimmed by 5 bases and 6 bases, with 14 bases remaining between them. This CDR3 is CAWDLTAGQPQHF. CDR3 coding DNA: TGTGCCTGGGATCTGACAGCGGGTCAGCCCCAGCATTTT.

The chain combines TRBV7-2 with TRBJ1-1; D ambiguous. Trimming took 5 bases from V and 10 from J, leaving 14 bases between them. CDR3 size: 12 residues. Germline V gene sequence: CDR1 SGHTA, CDR2 FQGNSA. CDR3 nucleotide sequence: TGTGCCAGCAGCCCGACCCTACCAGGAGCTTTCTTT. This gives the protein CASSPTLPGAFF.

This clone was found a few times. The CDR3 reads CASSPALRRDTYEQYF. The DNA for the CDR3 is TGCGCCAGCAGCCCAGCGTTAAGGCGAGATACCTACGAGCAGTACTTC. V is TRBV4-1 and J is TRBJ2-7; the D is unclear. Germline V gene lookup returns CDR1 MGHRA and CDR2 YSYEKL. V lost 4 bases and J 2 bases, leaving 18 bases between the germline ends. This CDR3 region has 16 residues.

The chain carries TRBV2 and TRBJ2-5; TRBD2 might be the D (6 bases). Germline V CDR1 and CDR2: SNHLY, FYNNEI. Trimming stripped 5 bases from V and 14 bases from J, with 15 bases between. The length of the CDR3 is 11 residues. The CDR3 here is CASSIHSAGYF. The CDR3 DNA reads TGTGCCAGCAGTATTCACAGCGCGGGATACTTC.

The chain recombines TRBV5-1 with TRBJ1-4; 9 bases are a match to TRBD1. CDR1 and CDR2 (germline): SGHRS, YFSETQ. CDR3 length equals 14 residues. V shed 4 bases, J shed 8 bases, and the junction held 6 bases outside the gene matches. The CDR3 DNA follows: TGCGCCAGCAGCCCACAGGGGGCGTTCGAAAAACTGTTTTTT. It is translated as CASSPQGAFEKLFF.

V is TRBV18 and J is TRBJ1-1; D remains unclear. The germline CDR1 and CDR2 sequences are KGHSH and LQKENI. This CDR3 has 15 amino acids. V shed 2 bases and J shed 3 bases, with 13 bases lying between them. CDR3 region: CASSPSNSRDTEAFF. The DNA for the CDR3 is TGTGCCAGCTCACCATCTAACTCCCGGGACACTGAAGCTTTCTTT.

The V call is TRBV6-2 or TRBV6-3, the J call TRBJ2-2; D may be TRBD2 (5 bases). There are 16 residues in the CDR3. The germline CDR1 and CDR2 sequences are MNHEY and SVGEGT. Deletions cut 0 bases from V and 7 bases from J, with 15 bases between. CDR3 bases: TGTGCCAGCAGTTACTCGAACCCGGGGATGGGCGGGGAGCTGTTTTTT. Translating it yields CASSYSNPGMGGELFF.

The chain recombines TRBV30 with TRBJ1-6; maybe TRBD1 (6 bases). Trimming removed 4 bases at V and 5 bases at J, with 9 bases between. CDR1 and CDR2 (germline): GTSNPN, SVGIG (reference sequence). This CDR3 region has 13 residues. The CDR3 DNA follows: TGTGCCTGGACGGGACAAAATAATTCACCCCTCCACTTT. This encodes CAWTGQNNSPLHF.

This sequence joins TRBV7-3 and TRBJ1-1; 12 nucleotides line up with TRBD1. CDR1 is SGHTA and CDR2 is FQGTGA in the germline V gene. This CDR3 is built from 18 residues. Unmatched junction bases numbered 15, after V lost 5 bases and J lost 5 bases. The CDR3 bases are TGTGCCAGCAGCCAAAATCCCGGGACAGGGGGCCTGGGTACTGAAGCTTTCTTT. Protein product: CASSQNPGTGGLGTEAFF. The full variable domain, completed using reference TRBV7-3 and TRBJ1-1, is GAGVSQTPSNKVTEKGKYVELRCDPISGHTALYWYRQSLGQGPEFLIYFQGTGAADDSGLPNDRFFAVRPEGSVSTLKIQRTERGDSAVYLCASSQNPGTGGLGTEAFFGQGTRLTVV.

The V and J genes are TRBV5-6 and TRBJ1-2, with D tentatively TRBD1 (6 bases). CDR3 length equals 12 residues. V was clipped by 4 bases and J by 4 bases, with 8 bases between them. Looked up from germline, CDR1 is SGHDT and CDR2 is YYEEEE. CDR3 loop: CASSGDTYGYTF. CDR3 bases: TGTGCCAGCAGCGGGGACACCTATGGCTACACCTTC.

J is TRBJ1-2 and V is TRBV13; TRBD1 matches at 7 bases. Trimming took 3 bases from V and 2 from J; bases not matched to a gene: 0. The CDR3 spans 13 residues. CDR1 and CDR2 (germline): PRHDT, FYEKMQ (reference sequence). The CDR3 is CASSFRGNYGYTF. The CDR3 coding sequence is TGTGCCAGCAGCTTCAGGGGGAACTATGGCTACACCTTC.

The rearrangement joins TRBV28 to TRBJ1-6, with D unresolved. Germline CDR1 reads MDHEN; CDR2 reads SYDVKM. This CDR3 is built from 18 residues. Trimming shortened V by 6 bases and J by 1 base, and 19 bases separated the two germline ends. The CDR3 sequence: CASSSYSSGFSYNSPLHF. The CDR3 DNA follows: TGTGCCAGCAGCAGCTACAGTTCTGGGTTTTCCTATAATTCACCCCTCCACTTT.

The chain uses TRBV6-5 and TRBJ2-1; 7 positions agree with TRBD1. The V gene end was trimmed by 7 bases and the J gene end by 0 bases; junction bases not matched to a gene: 3. Per germline, CDR1 MNHEY and CDR2 SVGAGI. The length of the CDR3 is 14 residues. The CDR3, as DNA: TGTGCCAGCACCTGGGACAGCTCCTACAATGAGCAGTTCTTC. The encoded protein is CASTWDSSYNEQFF.